The clone carrying this TCR beta chain was observed a handful of times. As yet, its antigen is unknown. What was amplified from RNA transcripts were TCR beta CDR3 regions. First-round RT-PCR with HTBI primers amplified the TCR CDR3 region. TCRdb processed the multiplex PCR reads anew with MiXCR; each CDR3 protein has one entry. The sample consists of about 400,000 distinct CDR3 sequences, approximately 14% of them appearing once. After removal of 2 bases from V and 6 bases from J, the junction contained 4 bases not matched to a gene. This CDR3 is 14 amino acids long. Germline loops: CDR1 SQVTM, CDR2 ANQGSEA. The data were taken from a study of T cells in Graves' hyperthyroidism and ophthalmopathy. General study points: Blood also held most thyroid clonotypes expanded beyond 0.001.

The origin of this receptor is a young woman with Graves' hyperthyroidism. Material for sequencing was blood. The V call is TRBV29-1, the J call TRBJ1-2; the match to TRBD1 covers 12 bases. The CDR3 is CSVERGTGGDGYTF. CDR3 nucleotide sequence: TGCAGCGTTGAACGGGGGACAGGGGGCGATGGCTACACCTTC.